This TCR beta chain was profiled in a study of cytomegalovirus exposure and HLA in healthy donors. The study, taken as a whole, reports: The TCR clusters that emerged in the first cohort tended, a later analysis found, to co-occur in the roughly 110 validation repertoires. Rarity marked most TCR sequences, yet some public TCRs occurred in many donors.

Some clones are missing from TCRdb's copy, which holds only in-frame ones; the method was immunoSEQ multiplex PCR. The repertoire holds fewer than 150,000 clones, with about nine tenths as singletons. This CDR3 comprises 16 residues. Germline loops: CDR1 SQVTM, CDR2 ANQGSEA. Germline trimming cut 4 bases from V and 3 bases from J; bases unmatched to any gene: 14. As regards this clone: Antigen specificity is unknown.

The source of this sequence is a man aged 18 to 35 in good health and CMV-seronegative. This rearrangement joins TRBV29-1 to TRBJ1-1; 7 nucleotides align to TRBD1. Sequences were obtained from PBMCs. For the CDR3, the DNA is TGCAGCGTTGGACCACGACAGGGTGTCTATGACACTGAAGCTTTCTTT. Protein sequence: CSVGPRQGVYDTEAFF. The complete variable domain, with remaining parts taken from reference TRBV29-1 and TRBJ1-1, reads SAVISQKPSRDICQRGTSLTIQCQVDSQVTMMFWYRQQPGQSLTLIATANQGSEATYESGFVIDKFPISRPNLTFSTLTVSNMSPEDSSIYLCSVGPRQGVYDTEAFFGQGTRLTVV.